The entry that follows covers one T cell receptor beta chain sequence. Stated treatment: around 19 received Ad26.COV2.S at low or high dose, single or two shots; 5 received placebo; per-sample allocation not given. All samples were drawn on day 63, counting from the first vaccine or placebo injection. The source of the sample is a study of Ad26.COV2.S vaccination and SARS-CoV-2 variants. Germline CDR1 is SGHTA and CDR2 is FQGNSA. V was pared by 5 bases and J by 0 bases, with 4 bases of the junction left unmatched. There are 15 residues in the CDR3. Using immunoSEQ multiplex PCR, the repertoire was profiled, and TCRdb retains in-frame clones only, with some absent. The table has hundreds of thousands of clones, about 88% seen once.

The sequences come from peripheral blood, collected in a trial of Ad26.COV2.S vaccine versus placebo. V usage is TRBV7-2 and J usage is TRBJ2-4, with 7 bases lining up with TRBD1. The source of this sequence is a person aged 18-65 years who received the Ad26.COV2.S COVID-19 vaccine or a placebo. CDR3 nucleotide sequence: TGTGCCAGCAGCCGGGACAGACCAGCCAAAAACATTCAGTACTTC. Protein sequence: CASSRDRPAKNIQYF.